The source of this TCR beta chain is a study of naive and memory T cell subsets. The CDR3 totals 15 residues. The V gene's germline CDR1 is SGHDT and CDR2 YYEEEE. Trimming cost V 5 bases and J 5 bases, with 20 bases left between them. An equimolar mix of two oligonucleotides served as the beta constant-region primer for TRBC1 and TRBC2. TCRdb reanalysed the UMI-ligation and nested PCR reads using MiXCR and keeps one entry per CDR3 protein. This table has 150,000 or so distinct CDR3 sequences, about 17% appearing once. This clonotype was detected only a few times. The sequence derives from a human donor in good health. Sequencing input: naive CD4+ T cells from blood. The chain carries TRBV5-6 and TRBJ2-7, with a weak D call TRBD2 (5 bases). The CDR3 DNA reads as TGTGCCAGCAGTCTCGTTACTAGAGTGCAAGACGAGCAGTACTTC. This sequence encodes CASSLVTRVQDEQYF.